This T cell receptor (beta chain) was profiled in a study of CD8+ T cells in alopecia areata. Overall study context: Treatment of the treated patients consisted of oral tofacitinib, 5 to 10 mg twice daily.

Remarks on this clone: No antigen is known for it.

RNA extraction was followed by reverse transcription into cDNA, which acted as the sequencing template. The repertoire was sequenced with immunoSEQ multiplex PCR; TCRdb's copy has only in-frame clones and lacks some. Among around 140,000 clones, roughly 50% were seen once, and the ten largest hold about 19%. Collection of lesional scalp punch biopsies and peripheral blood was performed in alopecia areata patients. Investigators sorted PBMCs to obtain both CD4+ and CD8+ T cells. Study findings and constraints: Among patients, TCR sharing was less clear than in mice, a difference possibly due in part to HLA diversity in the patient population.

The sequenced sample was CD8+ T cells sorted from blood, obtained at week 0. The source of this sequence is a human donor with alopecia areata.

Here the CDR3 reads CAWSVPGQGAYGDEQFF. CDR3 DNA sequence: TGTGCCTGGAGTGTTCCGGGACAGGGGGCTTATGGGGATGAGCAGTTCTTC. V gene TRBV30 combines with J gene TRBJ2-1; 12 bases agree with TRBD1. The CDR3 contains 17 residues. CDR1 is GTSNPN and CDR2 is SVGIG in the germline V gene (reference sequence). V shed 0 bases and J 8 bases; nucleotides not matched to a gene: 11.